Sequencing of this T cell receptor beta chain was carried out in a study of T cell repertoires in cytomegalovirus infection. As for the study in general: The authors used CMV epitopes that were HLA-C-restricted (recently identified) and HLA-B-restricted (well studied). It was the public TCR beta signatures that indicated both CMV infection and matching HLA type. Study results and limitations: The cumulative frequency of public TCR beta families identified carriers of CMV plus the relevant HLA. CMV-specific TCR beta clonotypes restricted by HLA-C dominated the ex vivo response.

Germline V gene sequence: CDR1 SGHTA, CDR2 FQGNSA. The CDR3 has 14 amino acids. V lost 2 bases and J lost 4, with 11 bases in between. This clonotype was counted at least ten times. Its antigen is undetermined. TCRdb analysed the reads with MiXCR anew, one entry per CDR3 protein. The sample contains approximately 990,000 distinct CDR3 sequences, approximately 31% of which appear only once. The V gene is TRBV7-2, the J gene TRBJ2-5; D is perhaps TRBD1 (6 bases). The sample in question was cultured CD8+ T cells from PBMCs, obtained from culture after CMV antigen stimulation. This TCR came from a human donor in good health (CMV status not recorded). Some clones in this sample may be carry-over from other donors' samples. As DNA, the CDR3 is TGTGCCAGCAGCTTACCCACAGGGTTAGAGACCCAGTACTTC. Translation: CASSLPTGLETQYF.